Shown below are 10 T cell receptor beta chains from a single sample sequenced in a study of OX40 agonist ivuxolimab in advanced cancers. Library construction relied on the immunoSEQ multiplex PCR assay. Not all clones reach the TCRdb copy of this immuneACCESS table, which keeps in-frame sequences only. Checked studies attribute under half of the gap to unresolved V genes and leave the rest unexplained. For this sample the table gives 89,000 or so clones, of which 88% were detected only once. The top ten clones comprise about 0.78% of the sample. The sample consisted of CD4+ or CD8+ T cells sorted from blood, taken in a trial of the OX40 agonist ivuxolimab. These receptors came from an adult with an advanced solid tumor such as melanoma, head and neck, liver or kidney cancer.

Comments on this clone: The CDR3 end shows no conserved phenylalanine or tryptophan, and so a read error is likely. The genes are TRBV9 and TRBJ2-7, with TRBD2 matching 11 bases. Trimming removed 3 bases from V and 7 bases from J; junction bases left unmatched: 6. The CDR3 has 14 amino acids. Germline-derived CDR1 and CDR2 are SGDLS and YYNGEE. The CDR3 coding sequence is TGTGCCAGCAGCGCGACTAGCGGGACTTGGGAGCAGTACCTC. Translation: CASSATSGTWEQYL.

The V call is TRBV15, the J call TRBJ2-7; D assignment may be TRBD1 or TRBD2 (5 bases each). The germline CDR1 and CDR2 sequences are LNHNV and YYDKDF (reference sequence). This CDR3 comprises 14 residues. Trimming took off 4 bases at V and 6 bases at J, with 16 bases between the two ends. The CDR3 sequence: CATSTPGRGREQYF. The DNA of the CDR3 is TGTGCCACCAGCACCCCGGGTAGGGGACGCGAGCAGTACTTC.

A word on this clone: Other DNA variants within this sample encode the same CDR3. This chain connects TRBV7-2 to TRBJ1-1; a possible D gene is TRBD1 (5 bases). The CDR3 runs to 13 residues. The V gene lost 5 bases and the J gene lost 1 base, with 8 bases spanning the gap. The V gene's germline CDR1 is SGHTA and CDR2 FQGNSA. The chain's CDR3 is CASSLTENTEAFF. CDR3 nucleotide sequence: TGTGCCAGCAGCCTGACAGAGAACACTGAAGCTTTCTTT.

The chain links TRBV7-9 to TRBJ2-7; a weak D match, TRBD2 (5 bases). This CDR3 region has 13 residues. Trimming pared 5 bases from V and 7 bases from J, leaving 15 bases between. In germline, CDR1 is SEHNR, CDR2 FQNEAQ (reference sequence). In nucleotides, the CDR3 is TGTGCCAGCAGCGGCGGGCCGTTGGATGAGCAGTACTTC. This codes for CASSGGPLDEQYF.

This clone was picked up one time. V is TRBV19 and J is TRBJ2-1; unclear D gene. The length of the CDR3 is 13 residues. Germline CDR1 LNHDA, CDR2 SQIVND (reference sequence). Trimming shortened V by 5 bases and J by 3 bases, and 8 bases separated the two germline ends. The CDR3 nucleotides read TGTGCCAGTAGTGCAGGTCTCTACAATGAGCAGTTCTTC. Its protein is CASSAGLYNEQFF.

In its sample, this clone was seen once. The J gene is TRBJ2-7, the V gene TRBV6-1; 9 bases match TRBD2. CDR3 length equals 11 residues. Per germline, CDR1 MNHNS and CDR2 SASEGT. CDR3 residues: CAGGRGYEQYF. CDR3 nucleotide sequence: TGTGCTGGCGGGAGGGGTTACGAGCAGTACTTC.

This clone has only one observation. The J gene is TRBJ2-3, the V gene TRBV7-2, with 9 bases identical to TRBD1. The length of the CDR3 is 16 residues. The V segment lost 2 bases and the J segment 0 bases; nucleotides outside the gene matches: 3. Germline V gene lookup returns CDR1 SGHTA and CDR2 FQGNSA. The CDR3 DNA reads TGTGCCAGCAGCTTACTCGGGACAGGGAGCACAGATACGCAGTATTTT. This translates into CASSLLGTGSTDTQYF. Full variable domain (rest looked up from reference TRBV7-2 and TRBJ2-3): GAGVSQSPSNKVTEKGKDVELRCDPISGHTALYWYRQSLGQGLEFLIYFQGNSAPDKSGLPSDRFSAERTGGSVSTLTIQRTQQEDSAVYLCASSLLGTGSTDTQYFGPGTRLTVL.

For the CDR3, the DNA is TGCGCCAGCAGCTATCGCGGGAGTGCAGCGGATACGCAGTATTTT. Translating it yields CASSYRGSAADTQYF. This chain links TRBV5-1 with TRBJ2-3, with 7 bases that match TRBD2. CDR3 length: 15 amino acids. After removal of 3 bases from V and 6 bases from J, the junction contained 10 bases not matched to a gene. CDR1 is SGHRS, CDR2 YFSETQ, per germline.

V is TRBV2 and J is TRBJ2-1; D not resolved. CDR3 length: 12 residues. V dropped 3 bases and J dropped 10 bases, with 10 bases sitting between them. Germline CDR1 SNHLY, CDR2 FYNNEI. The CDR3 DNA is TGTGCCAGCAGTGACCTGGGAATAGAGCAGTTCTTC. Protein sequence: CASSDLGIEQFF.

Only one count was recorded for this clone. The chain is built from TRBV7-2 and TRBJ2-5, with TRBD2 matching 7 bases. The CDR3 is made up of 13 amino acids. Germline CDR1 is SGHTA and CDR2 is FQGNSA. Trimming took 4 bases from V and 5 from J; bases not matched to a gene: 4. CDR3 residues: CASSSTSRETQYF. DNA for the CDR3: TGTGCCAGCAGCTCGACTAGCAGGGAGACCCAGTACTTC.